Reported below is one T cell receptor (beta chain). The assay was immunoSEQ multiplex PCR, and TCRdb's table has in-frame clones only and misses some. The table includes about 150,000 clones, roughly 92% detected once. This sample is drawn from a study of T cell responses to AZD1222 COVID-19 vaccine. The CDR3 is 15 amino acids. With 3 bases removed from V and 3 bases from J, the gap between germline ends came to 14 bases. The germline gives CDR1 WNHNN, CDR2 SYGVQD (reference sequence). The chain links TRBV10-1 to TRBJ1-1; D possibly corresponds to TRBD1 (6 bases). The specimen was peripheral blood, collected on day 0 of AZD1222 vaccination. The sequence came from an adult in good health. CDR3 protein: CASSDGRGRYTEAFF. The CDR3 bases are TGCGCCAGCAGTGACGGGAGGGGGAGGTACACTGAAGCTTTCTTT.